This T cell receptor (beta chain) was captured by sequencing in a study of T-cell memory formation after mild COVID-19. Study results and caveats: A subset of responding clones appeared in pre-infection memory, suggesting cross-reactive memory joined. The main location of contracting CD4+ clones was CM and EM, and that of contracting CD8+ clones was EMRA.

Each CDR3 protein gets one entry after TCRdb re-called the 5' RACE reads with MiXCR. This sample has about 360,000 distinct CDR3 sequences, with approximately 14% found just once. The table lists this clonotype with a few counts. Antigen unknown. V was clipped by 4 bases and J by 6 bases, with 6 bases between them. This CDR3 is built from 12 residues. Germline V lookup: CDR1 KGHDR, CDR2 SFDVKD. The TCR sequence derives from a man aged 18 to 35 who had mild COVID-19 (a few samples of this study predate the infection). Cell type and time point are not known. What was sequenced was PBMCs or a T cell subset sorted from them (not recorded which). The rearrangement joins TRBV24-1 to TRBJ2-1; D is uncertain. The chain's CDR3 is CATSDEINEQFF. CDR3 nucleotide sequence: TGTGCCACCAGTGACGAGATCAATGAGCAGTTCTTC.